These 6 T cell receptor beta chains originate from one sample sequenced in a study of tumor-infiltrating lymphocytes in primary liver carcinoma (dated 2017 in TCRdb). TRIzol reagent was used to extract blood RNA from unsorted whole blood, while the DNeasy Blood & Tissue kit provided the germline DNA. The reads were generated on an Illumina HiSeq 2500. A constant-region primer and ProtoScript II reverse transcriptase were used to reverse-transcribe TCRbeta-specific cDNA from roughly 500 ng total RNA. Construction of the TCRbeta libraries relied on three nested rounds of multiplex PCR, following a slightly modified ARM-PCR procedure. Each of the first two PCR rounds ran for roughly 9 cycles and used multiplex TRBV1-TRBV30 forward primers together with a Cbeta reverse primer. In TCRdb, the public reads were trimmed at Q25 with fastp and aligned with MiXCR, with productive beta chains retained. Each CDR3 protein appears once, grouped with its most common genes and DNA. The sample table contains approximately 330,000 distinct CDR3 sequences; only one count was recorded for approximately 64% of them. The ten largest clones take up under 8.5% of the sample.

Sequenced material: peripheral blood. The source of these receptors is a man aged 40-50 years with primary liver carcinoma and hepatitis B virus infection.

Turning to this clonotype: Given a much more abundant clone one base away, this may be a read error. This sequence joins TRBV6-6 and TRBJ1-2; D is perhaps TRBD1 (5 bases). CDR1 is MNHNY and CDR2 is SVGAGI in the germline V gene (reference sequence). The ends were cut back, 11 bases at V and 0 bases at J, with 19 bases in the middle. The CDR3 totals 15 residues. The CDR3 loop reads CAGTTGRAANYGYTF. As DNA, the CDR3 is TGTGCCGGCACCACGGGGCGGGCAGCTAACTATGGCTACACCTTC.

In regard to this clonotype: An end of the junction differs from the germline gene, which may be a read error. The chain carries TRBV11-2 and TRBJ1-2; D gene unclear. Germline V lookup: CDR1 SGHAT, CDR2 FQNNGV. CDR3 size: 19 residues. In DNA, the CDR3 is TGTGCAAGCAGCTTAGATTTTGCTCTGAGGGCGAGAGAGAACTATGGCTATACCTTC. It codes for CASSLDFALRARENYGYTF.

This sequence joins TRBV30 and TRBJ2-7, with a tentative D call TRBD2 (6 bases). The CDR3 is 14 residues long. V lost 2 bases, J lost 9 bases, and 20 bases lay in between. Germline loops: CDR1 GTSNPN, CDR2 SVGIG (reference sequence). For the CDR3, the DNA is TGTGCCTGGAGTTGGTCGGGAGCTGTATCGAGGCAGTACTTC. As protein: CAWSWSGAVSRQYF.

The CDR3 DNA reads as TGTGCCAGCAACTCCTGGACTAGCGGGGATTTTGAGCAGTTCTTC. This codes for CASNSWTSGDFEQFF. The chain links TRBV11-2 to TRBJ2-1; 12 positions agree with TRBD2. The CDR3 runs 15 residues. The J segment lost 9 bases and the V segment lost 7 bases, leaving 10 bases of the junction unmatched. Germline CDR1 SGHAT, CDR2 FQNNGV.

A word on this clonotype: The junction shows a germline mismatch at one end, possibly a read error. V and J are TRBV12-3 or TRBV12-4 and TRBJ2-1, with D tentatively TRBD2 (6 bases). This CDR3 is 15 amino acids long. CDR3 nucleotides: TGTGCCAGCAGTTCTAAGCGGGTCTCCTACAATGAGCGGTTCTTC. Protein: CASSSKRVSYNERFF.

This clonotype was counted many times. The V gene is TRBV4-2, the J gene TRBJ1-4; D is ambiguous. The V gene's germline CDR1 is LGHNA and CDR2 YNFKEQ. V lost 1 base, J lost 16 bases, and 16 bases lay in between. The CDR3 consists of 13 residues. The CDR3 loop reads CASSQGGKTGTFF. CDR3 bases: TGTGCCAGCAGCCAAGGAGGGAAGACGGGCACGTTTTTT.